This TCR beta chain was captured by sequencing in a study of response to subunit inactivated influenza vaccine. The V end was cut by 3 bases, the J end by 0 bases, with 18 bases between. Germline CDR1 SQVTM, CDR2 ANQGSEA. The CDR3 consists of 17 residues. Study-wide results and caveats: With each seasonal influenza vaccination, the authors suggested, few new T cells are recruited.

TCRdb re-analysed the RT-PCR reads in MiXCR, keeping a single row per CDR3 protein. The table includes about 190,000 distinct CDR3 sequences, under 15% detected once. In regard to this clonotype: The antigen is undetermined.

Sequences were derived from CD8+ T cells sorted from PBMCs, sampled 4 to 6 days after vaccination. The V gene is TRBV29-1, the J gene TRBJ2-1, with D perhaps assigned TRBD1 or TRBD2 (7 bases each). This sequence originates from a man aged 45-65 years who received an inactivated influenza vaccine. This CDR3 reads CSVEAGGGWSSYNEQFF. The CDR3 DNA reads as TGCAGCGTTGAGGCAGGGGGGGGCTGGAGCTCCTACAATGAGCAGTTCTTC.